These 24 T cell receptor beta chains were all obtained from the same sample, sequenced in a study of blood T cell repertoires in COVID-19. Assay: immunoSEQ multiplex PCR; the TCRdb copy retains only in-frame clones and omits some. The repertoire holds around 140,000 clones, with 87% as singletons. The sequenced sample was peripheral blood. These receptors were taken from a man aged 50 to 59 with active COVID-19.

The chain uses TRBV2 and TRBJ1-2; 7 nucleotides align to TRBD1. The CDR3 is 15 amino acids. Germline V gene lookup returns CDR1 SNHLY and CDR2 FYNNEI. Germline trimming cut 6 bases from V and 4 bases from J; bases unmatched to any gene: 11. The DNA for the CDR3 is TGTGCCAGCAGAGAACAGGGGCCGTGGGCCTATGGCTACACCTTC. This codes for CASREQGPWAYGYTF.

The genes are TRBV7-2 and TRBJ2-5; 8 bases agree with TRBD1. The CDR3 is 13 residues long. The ends lost 3 bases at V and 8 bases at J; junction bases unmatched: 5. Germline assignment: CDR1 SGHTA and CDR2 FQGNSA. The CDR3 region is CASSLGDRKTQYF. The CDR3 bases are TGTGCCAGCAGCTTGGGGGACAGGAAAACCCAGTACTTC.

The chain links TRBV3-1 (or the pseudogene TRBV3-2) to TRBJ1-1, with 7 bases fitting TRBD1. This CDR3 is built from 14 residues. V lost 1 base and J lost 4; bases outside the gene matches: 3. CDR1 is LGHDT and CDR2 is YNNKEL in the germline V gene (reference sequence). This chain's CDR3 is CASSQVEGATEAFF. The CDR3 region has the DNA TGTGCCAGCAGCCAAGTTGAGGGGGCCACTGAAGCTTTCTTT.

V gene TRBV11-3 combines with J gene TRBJ1-2; D unclear. The germline V gene has CDR1 SGHNT and CDR2 YENEEA. Trimming removed 5 bases from V and 4 bases from J, with 20 bases in between. The CDR3 spans 16 residues. CDR3 residues: CASSPETQAPIYGYTF. The DNA of the CDR3 is TGTGCCAGCAGCCCCGAGACGCAGGCTCCGATCTATGGCTACACCTTC.

The chain has TRBV9 and TRBJ1-1; D call uncertain. CDR3 length: 14 residues. Trimming pared 0 bases from V and 5 bases from J, leaving 11 bases between. CDR1 SGDLS and CDR2 YYNGEE come from the germline V gene. As DNA, the CDR3 is TGTGCCAGCAGCGTAGTACCCGTTCGGACTGAAGCTTTCTTT. It is translated as CASSVVPVRTEAFF.

V and J are TRBV7-3 and TRBJ2-5; 8 bases are a match to TRBD2. The CDR3 is 16 amino acids. The V gene end was trimmed by 2 bases and the J gene end by 1 base; junction bases not matched to a gene: 6. Germline CDR1 and CDR2: SGHTA and FQGTGA. Here the CDR3 DNA reads TGTGCCAGCAGCTTAGGACGGGGGGGGCCCCAAGAGACCCAGTACTTC. Amino acids: CASSLGRGGPQETQYF.

This clone was found once. The chain couples TRBV12-3 or TRBV12-4 to TRBJ2-1; 10 bases map to TRBD2. V shed 7 bases, J shed 9 bases, and the junction held 6 bases outside the gene matches. CDR3 length equals 13 residues. CDR3 nucleotide sequence: TGTGCCAGCACCCCCAGCGGGGGGGGTGAGCAGTTCTTC. This sequence encodes CASTPSGGGEQFF.

The genes are TRBV19 and TRBJ1-5; D possibly corresponds to TRBD1 (5 bases). The V end was cut by 4 bases, the J end by 2 bases, with 9 bases between. The length of the CDR3 is 14 residues. Per germline, CDR1 LNHDA and CDR2 SQIVND (reference sequence). The CDR3 DNA reads as TGTGCCAGTAGTAGACAGATCGGCAATCAGCCCCAGCATTTT. Amino acid sequence: CASSRQIGNQPQHF.

This clone has more than one count but fewer than ten. The genes are TRBV5-1 and TRBJ2-1, with D maybe TRBD1 (5 bases). V lost 4 bases and J lost 5, with 7 bases in between. The CDR3 runs 12 residues. From germline, CDR1 is SGHRS and CDR2 YFSETQ. The CDR3 protein is CASSTGNNEQFF. Written as DNA, the CDR3 is TGCGCCAGCAGCACAGGTAACAATGAGCAGTTCTTC.

This chain links TRBV19 with TRBJ1-2, with TRBD1 as a possible D gene (6 bases). The CDR3 is 15 residues long. Germline V lookup: CDR1 LNHDA, CDR2 SQIVND (reference sequence). V was clipped by 7 bases and J by 6 bases, with 21 bases between them. The DNA for the CDR3 is TGTGCCAGTAAGACCAGGGGCGGAATTGGGGATGGCTACACCTTC. Translation: CASKTRGGIGDGYTF.

This chain joins TRBV5-1 and TRBJ2-1, with D unclear. Deletions cut 0 bases from V and 6 bases from J, with 4 bases between. Germline V CDR1 and CDR2: SGHRS, YFSETQ. The CDR3 covers 12 residues. The CDR3 DNA reads as TGCGCCAGCAGCTTGGGCGGCAATGAGCAGTTCTTC. This codes for CASSLGGNEQFF.

This chain uses TRBV5-1 with TRBJ1-6, with D unresolved. The germline V and J ends were trimmed by 4 bases and 8 bases, with 13 bases remaining between them. Germline V gene sequence: CDR1 SGHRS, CDR2 YFSETQ. This CDR3 spans 14 amino acids. The CDR3 region is CASSSGGRDSPLHF. The CDR3 bases are TGCGCCAGCAGCAGTGGAGGCAGAGATTCACCCCTCCACTTT.

The rearrangement links TRBV6-5 to TRBJ1-1; D is perhaps TRBD1 (6 bases). CDR3 length equals 13 residues. Germline-derived CDR1 and CDR2 are MNHEY and SVGAGI. With 4 bases removed from V and 6 bases from J, the gap between germline ends came to 12 bases. CDR3 amino acids: CASSSWTAPEAFF. CDR3 DNA: TGTGCCAGCAGTTCTTGGACAGCGCCTGAAGCTTTCTTT.

The chain combines TRBV11-3 with TRBJ2-5; D remains unclear. With 1 base removed from V and 4 bases from J, the gap between germline ends came to 10 bases. Germline CDR1 and CDR2: SGHNT and YENEEA. CDR3 length: 14 amino acids. The CDR3, as DNA: TGTGCCAGCAGCTTAGGGGCCGAAGGAGAGACCCAGTACTTC. Protein: CASSLGAEGETQYF.

The rearrangement joins TRBV5-4 to TRBJ1-5, with D perhaps TRBD1 (5 bases). The CDR3 sequence is 13 residues long. Deletions cut 0 bases from V and 4 bases from J, with 5 bases between. Germline assignment: CDR1 SGHNT and CDR2 YYREEE (reference sequence). The CDR3: CASSLGQNQPQHF. As DNA, the CDR3 is TGTGCCAGCAGCTTGGGACAGAATCAGCCCCAGCATTTT.

The CDR3 nucleotides read TGCGCCAGCAGCTACATCGGACCGGAGGCCACAGATACGCAGTATTTT. Translated, it gives CASSYIGPEATDTQYF. This chain joins TRBV5-1 and TRBJ2-3, with D possibly TRBD2 on 5 matching bases. The ends were cut back, 3 bases at V and 2 bases at J, with 16 bases in the middle. Per the germline V gene, CDR1 is SGHRS and CDR2 is YFSETQ. The CDR3 length is 16 residues.

This clone was observed once. V and J are TRBV3-1 (or the pseudogene TRBV3-2) and TRBJ1-1; TRBD1 is a possible D gene (6 bases). V lost 1 base, J lost 0 bases, and 9 bases lay in between. Germline CDR1 LGHDT, CDR2 YNNKEL (reference sequence). CDR3 length equals 15 residues. Here the CDR3 DNA reads TGTGCCAGCAGCCAAGGGACAGTGATGAACACTGAAGCTTTCTTT. Amino acids: CASSQGTVMNTEAFF.

The chain combines TRBV5-5 with TRBJ1-3; D gene unclear. V lost 4 bases to trimming and J lost 1 base, with 18 bases between them. The CDR3 covers 17 residues. Germline CDR1 is SGHKS and CDR2 is YYEKEE (reference sequence). CDR3 sequence: CASSTRPDGGSGNTIYF. The CDR3 DNA sequence: TGTGCCAGCAGCACCCGCCCTGACGGAGGTTCTGGAAACACCATATATTTT.

The chain links TRBV7-8 to TRBJ2-1, with TRBD2 identical over 7 bases. The CDR3 extends over 13 amino acids. Trimming removed 5 bases from V and 6 bases from J; junction bases left unmatched: 4. CDR1 and CDR2 (germline): SGHVS, FQNEAQ. The CDR3 bases are TGTGCCAGCAGCCCCCGCGGGGGCAATGAGCAGTTCTTC. It codes for CASSPRGGNEQFF.

V usage is TRBV7-3 and J usage is TRBJ2-1, with 9 bases identical to TRBD2. The CDR3 runs 17 residues. V dropped 4 bases and J dropped 5; count of bases not matched to a gene: 12. Germline loops: CDR1 SGHTA, CDR2 FQGTGA. The CDR3 is CASSSHPLAGRNNEQFF. In DNA, the CDR3 is TGTGCCAGCAGCTCCCACCCCCTAGCGGGGAGAAACAATGAGCAGTTCTTC.

The rearrangement uses TRBV12-5 and TRBJ2-7; D is possibly TRBD2 (7 bases). V lost 2 bases and J lost 7, with 24 bases in between. CDR3 length: 17 amino acids. The germline V gene has CDR1 LGHNT and CDR2 FRNRAP. The chain's CDR3 is CASGLSYTGGHGEEQYF. In nucleotides, the CDR3 is TGTGCTAGTGGTTTGTCTTATACGGGGGGACACGGAGAAGAGCAGTACTTC.

The V and J genes are TRBV4-1 and TRBJ1-1; no clear D gene. Trimming took off 4 bases at V and 8 bases at J, with 20 bases between the two ends. CDR1 is MGHRA, CDR2 YSYEKL, per germline. The CDR3 spans 15 residues. CDR3 in amino acids: CASSPYFTFGLEAFF. The CDR3, as DNA: TGCGCCAGCAGCCCATATTTCACATTTGGGCTAGAAGCTTTCTTT.

The CDR3 reads CASSTRQGDSGNTIYF. In nucleotides, the CDR3 is TGTGCCAGTAGTACCCGACAGGGCGACTCTGGAAACACCATATATTTT. This rearrangement joins TRBV19 to TRBJ1-3; 7 bases are shared with TRBD1. CDR3 size: 16 residues. Looked up from germline, CDR1 is LNHDA and CDR2 is SQIVND (reference sequence). Losses at the gene ends were 4 bases for V and 0 bases for J; bases not matched to a gene: 6.

This clone was seen a handful of times. This rearrangement joins TRBV29-1 to TRBJ2-7, with 7 bases matching TRBD1. The CDR3 runs 13 residues. Trimming cost V 6 bases and J 0 bases; bases outside gene matches: 5. Germline V lookup: CDR1 SQVTM, CDR2 ANQGSEA. The CDR3 loop is CSVVRDSSYEQYF. The DNA of the CDR3 is TGCAGCGTGGTCCGGGACAGCTCCTACGAGCAGTACTTC.